Listed below are T cell receptor beta chains from one sample, sequenced in a study of blood T cell repertoires in COVID-19. This table comes from immunoSEQ multiplex PCR, and its TCRdb copy is limited to in-frame clones, with some not included. The table shows about 480,000 clones, with 88% occurring only once. The sample consisted of peripheral blood. These receptors were obtained from a woman aged 45 to 65 with COVID-19, enrolled during active disease. The CDR3 runs from the conserved cysteine through the conserved F or W.

j_call v_call cdr3_aa
TRBJ1-2 TRBV19 CASREDRGPYGYTF
TRBJ2-4 TRBV6-5 CASSYSTERGQYF
TRBJ2-7 TRBV5-1 CASSDDTGYEQYF
TRBJ1-3 TRBV9 CASSPGNSGNTIYF
TRBJ2-2 TRBV30 CAWKRYAAGELFF
TRBJ1-2 TRBV6-5 CASSPRTSNYGYTF
TRBJ2-1 TRBV2 CASRVANEQFF
TRBJ2-7 TRBV12-2 CASRPSTGARHF
TRBJ2-6 TRBV6-5 CASSLTGGANVLTF
TRBJ2-1 TRBV10-1 CASSEGGYDNEQFF
TRBJ2-3 TRBV5-5 CASSFEGAGGLDTQYF
TRBJ1-2 TRBV5-5 CASSPAGGSNYGYTF
TRBJ2-3 TRBV6-5 CASSSAGGPTDTQYF
TRBJ2-7 TRBV19 CASSIGTGNAYEQYF
TRBJ2-3 TRBV7-2 CASSPRGPLAQYF
TRBJ1-1 TRBV30 CAWSLGGAEAFF
TRBJ2-1 TRBV24-1 CATSDLRLAGTNEQFF
TRBJ1-2 TRBV19 CASKFTGQGGYGYTF
TRBJ1-2 TRBV30 CAWSKENRYGYTF
TRBJ1-1 TRBV5-1 CASSLQGLMNTEAFF
TRBJ1-4 TRBV7-9 CASSLGYQQGLSYEKLFF
TRBJ2-2 TRBV19 CASSIQVRTGELFF